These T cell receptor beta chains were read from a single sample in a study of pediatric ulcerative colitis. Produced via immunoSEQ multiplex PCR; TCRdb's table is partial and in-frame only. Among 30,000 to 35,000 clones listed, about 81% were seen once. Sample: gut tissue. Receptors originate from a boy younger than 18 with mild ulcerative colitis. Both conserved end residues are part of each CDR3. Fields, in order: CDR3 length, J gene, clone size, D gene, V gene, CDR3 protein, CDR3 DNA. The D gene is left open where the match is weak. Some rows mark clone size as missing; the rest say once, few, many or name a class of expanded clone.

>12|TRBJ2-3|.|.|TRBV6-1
CASRPGTDTQYF
TGTGCCAGCAGGCCCGGAACAGATACGCAGTATTTT
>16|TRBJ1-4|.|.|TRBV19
CASALGTIPGNEKLFF
TGTGCCAGCGCATTGGGCACGATACCGGGTAATGAAAAACTGTTTTTT
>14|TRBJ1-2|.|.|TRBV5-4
CASSWGGAYYGYTF
TGTGCCAGCAGCTGGGGGGGTGCCTACTATGGCTACACCTTC
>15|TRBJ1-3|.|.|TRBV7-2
CASSLSGFSGNTIYF
TGTGCCAGCAGCCTTTCAGGATTCTCTGGAAACACCATATATTTT
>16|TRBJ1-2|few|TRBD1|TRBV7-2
CASSPSRRTGVSGYTF
TGTGCCAGCAGCCCGTCACGAAGGACAGGGGTTTCTGGCTACACCTTC
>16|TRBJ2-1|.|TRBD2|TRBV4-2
CASSRVAGGIYNEQFF
TGTGCCAGCAGCCGGGTAGCGGGGGGTATCTACAATGAGCAGTTCTTC
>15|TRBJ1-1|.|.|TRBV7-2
CASSLPSTGNTEAFF
TGTGCCAGCAGCTTACCTAGCACAGGGAACACTGAAGCTTTCTTT
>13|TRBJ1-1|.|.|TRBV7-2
CASSADRNTEAFF
TGTGCCAGCAGCGCTGACAGGAACACTGAAGCTTTCTTT
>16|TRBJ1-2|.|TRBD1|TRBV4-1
CASSPSDRGLDYGYTF
TGCGCCAGCAGCCCCTCCGACAGGGGACTTGACTATGGCTACACCTTC
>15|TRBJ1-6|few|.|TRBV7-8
CASSLGVSYNSPLHF
TGTGCCAGCAGCTTGGGGGTATCCTATAATTCACCCCTCCACTTT
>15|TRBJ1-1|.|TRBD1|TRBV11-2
CASSVFGTGNTEAFF
TGTGCCAGCAGCGTCTTCGGGACAGGGAACACTGAAGCTTTCTTT
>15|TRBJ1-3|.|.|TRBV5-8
CASSFSADSGNTIYF
TGTGCCAGCAGCTTTTCAGCCGACTCTGGAAACACCATATATTTT
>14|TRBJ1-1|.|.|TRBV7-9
CASSFLTQGTEAFF
TGTGCCAGCAGCTTCCTGACCCAAGGCACTGAAGCTTTCTTT
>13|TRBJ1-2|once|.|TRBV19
CASQPDEARGYTF
TGTGCCAGCCAACCTGACGAGGCACGGGGCTACACCTTC
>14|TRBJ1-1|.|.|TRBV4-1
CASSQPTQNTEAFF
TGCGCCAGCAGCCAACCTACACAGAACACTGAAGCTTTCTTT
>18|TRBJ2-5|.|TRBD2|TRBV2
CASSEPWTSGDLQETQYF
TGTGCCAGCAGTGAACCATGGACTAGCGGGGATCTCCAAGAGACCCAGTACTTC
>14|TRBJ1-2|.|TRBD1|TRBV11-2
CASSLVGQGLSHTF
TGTGCCAGCAGCTTAGTGGGACAGGGGCTTAGTCACACCTTC
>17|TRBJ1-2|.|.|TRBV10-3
CAISESQDGFLNYGYTF
TGTGCCATCAGTGAGTCCCAGGACGGATTTTTAAACTATGGCTACACCTTC
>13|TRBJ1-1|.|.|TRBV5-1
CASSWGDSTEAFF
TGCGCCAGCAGCTGGGGCGACAGTACTGAAGCTTTCTTT
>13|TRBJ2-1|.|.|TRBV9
CASSDLVRNEQFF
TGTGCCAGCAGCGATTTAGTTAGGAATGAGCAGTTCTTC
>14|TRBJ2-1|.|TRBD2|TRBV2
CASIPGLDYNEQFF
TGTGCCAGCATTCCGGGACTAGACTACAATGAGCAGTTCTTC
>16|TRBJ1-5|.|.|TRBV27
CASSLSGRAYNQPQHF
TGTGCCAGCAGTTTATCGGGCAGGGCCTACAATCAGCCCCAGCATTTT
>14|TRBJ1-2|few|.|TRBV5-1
CASSLDLGRYGYTF
TGCGCCAGCAGCTTGGATCTCGGAAGGTATGGCTACACCTTC
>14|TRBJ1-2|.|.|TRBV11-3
CASSLRRGTYGYTF
TGTGCCAGCAGCTTACGTAGGGGGACCTATGGCTACACCTTC